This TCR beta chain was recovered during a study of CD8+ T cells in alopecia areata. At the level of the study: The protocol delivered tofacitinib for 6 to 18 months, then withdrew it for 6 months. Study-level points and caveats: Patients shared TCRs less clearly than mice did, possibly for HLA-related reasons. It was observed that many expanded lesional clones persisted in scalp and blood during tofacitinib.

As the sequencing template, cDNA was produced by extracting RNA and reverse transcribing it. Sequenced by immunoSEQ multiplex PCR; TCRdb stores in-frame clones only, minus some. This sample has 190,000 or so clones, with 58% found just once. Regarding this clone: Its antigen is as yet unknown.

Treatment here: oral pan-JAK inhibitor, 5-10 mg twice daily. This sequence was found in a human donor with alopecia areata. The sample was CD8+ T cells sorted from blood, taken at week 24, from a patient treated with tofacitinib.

The DNA of the CDR3 is TGTGCCTGGAGTGTATTGGGCAGGGGGAACTATGGCTACACCTTC. Its protein product is CAWSVLGRGNYGYTF. The genes are TRBV30 and TRBJ1-2, with 7 positions matching TRBD1. V shed 0 bases, J shed 2 bases, and the junction held 6 bases outside the gene matches. The CDR3 covers 15 residues. Germline CDR1 GTSNPN, CDR2 SVGIG (reference sequence).